This T cell receptor beta chain was sequenced during a study of blood T cells in healthy people across ages. General study points: Percentage of naive T cells showed a strong correlation with TCR beta diversity.

Through a sample-barcoded 5' primer and a J-beta primer mix, a second PCR was run for about 6 to 11 cycles. From the 5' RACE reads, TCRdb called clonotypes with MiXCR, one entry per CDR3 protein. Here the sample spans 750,000 to 950,000 distinct CDR3 sequences, approximately 55% being singletons. With respect to this clonotype: Its antigen is unidentified.

The sample was blood. The clonotype comes from a man older than 75 in good health.

The CDR3 here is CASSVEGHRLGVGELFF. CDR3 sequence (DNA): TGTGCCAGCAGCGTAGAGGGACATCGGCTGGGGGTGGGGGAGCTGTTTTTT. The chain combines TRBV9 with TRBJ2-2; a weak D match, TRBD1 (6 bases). The ends were cut back, 0 bases at V and 8 bases at J, with 20 bases in the middle. Germline CDR1 and CDR2: SGDLS and YYNGEE. This CDR3 comprises 17 residues.